This T cell receptor (beta chain) was captured in a study of CD8+CD57+ T cells in acquired aplastic anemia. Points from the study as a whole: In common between the patients and the controls were twenty-nine CD8+ CDR3 sequences.

Profiling that covered TCR beta VDJ and CDR3 relied on genomic DNA as its template. TCRdb redid the calling of the reads with MiXCR, one entry per CDR3 protein. The sample includes approximately 380,000 distinct CDR3 sequences, 55% to 75% of them seen just once. With regard to this clonotype: Antigen: not known.

The clonotype originates from a human donor in good health, serving as a control. The material sequenced was sorted CD4+, CD8+, or CD8+CD57+ T cells (not recorded which) from PBMCs.

The CDR3 spells CASSGTGFYENLFF. CDR3 nucleotide sequence: TGTGCCAGCAGCGGGACAGGGTTCTACGAAAACTTGTTTTTT. The chain has TRBV7-9 and TRBJ1-4, with 9 bases that match TRBD1. The J segment lost 15 bases and the V segment lost 5 bases, leaving 13 bases of the junction unmatched. This CDR3 is 14 amino acids long. The germline V gene has CDR1 SEHNR and CDR2 FQNEAQ (reference sequence).